These T cell receptor beta chains were read from a single sample in a study of OX40 agonist ivuxolimab in advanced cancers. Sequenced by immunoSEQ multiplex PCR; TCRdb stores in-frame clones only, minus some. The sample carries 81,000 or so clones, more than 75% recorded once. The source was CD4+ or CD8+ T cells sorted from blood, collected in a trial of the OX40 agonist ivuxolimab. The receptors originated from an adult with an advanced solid tumor such as melanoma, head and neck, liver or kidney cancer. The CDR3 runs from the conserved cysteine through the conserved F or W. A D gene is named only where the DNA matches it firmly. Clone size is stated in some rows and not others, as once, few, many or a class when expanded.

.	once	TRBV7-2	TRBJ1-2	CASSLVWQAAGGYTF	TGTGCCAGCAGCTTAGTTTGGCAGGCAGCAGGCGGCTACACCTTC
.	.	TRBV5-1	TRBJ1-2	CASKSGDGYTF	TGCGCCAGCAAATCGGGGGATGGCTACACCTTC
.	.	TRBV10-3	TRBJ1-4	CAISKGANEKLFF	TGTGCCATCAGCAAAGGGGCTAATGAAAAACTGTTTTTT
.	.	TRBV19	TRBJ1-5	CASGHPPYYF	TGTGCCAGCGGACATCCACCTTATTATTTT
.	once	TRBV12-5	TRBJ1-1	CASGLEENTEAFF	TGTGCTAGTGGTTTAGAGGAGAACACTGAAGCTTTCTTT
.	.	TRBV5-5	TRBJ2-3	CASSFRIGDTQYF	TGTGCCAGCAGCTTTAGAATAGGAGATACGCAGTATTTT
.	.	TRBV15	TRBJ1-2	CATSRGTGYNYGYTF	TGTGCCACCAGCAGAGGTACAGGGTATAACTATGGCTACACCTTC
.	.	TRBV2	TRBJ1-5	CASKADSNQPQHF	TGTGCCAGCAAGGCAGATAGCAATCAGCCCCAGCATTTT
TRBD1	.	TRBV5-5	TRBJ1-2	CASSLGQGVYGYTF	TGTGCCAGCAGCTTGGGACAGGGGGTCTATGGCTACACCTTC
TRBD1	once	TRBV7-9	TRBJ2-1	CASSLQGRQFF	TGTGCCAGCAGCCTACAGGGGAGGCAGTTCTTC
.	.	TRBV4-3	TRBJ1-5	CASSREGNQPQHF	TGCGCCAGCAGCCGCGAGGGTAATCAGCCCCAGCATTTT
TRBD1	.	TRBV7-3	TRBJ1-1	CASSPGQGRSTEAFF	TGTGCCAGCAGCCCAGGACAGGGTCGGAGCACTGAAGCTTTCTTT
.	.	TRBV7-2	TRBJ2-3	CASSFGGLGDTQYF	TGTGCCAGCAGCTTCGGGGGGCTGGGAGATACGCAGTATTTT
.	once	TRBV29-1	TRBJ1-1	CSVGQMNTEAFF	TGCAGCGTTGGACAGATGAACACTGAAGCTTTCTTT
TRBD1	.	TRBV15	TRBJ2-7	CATSSRAGQGANEQYF	TGTGCCACCAGCAGCCGGGCGGGACAGGGGGCAAACGAGCAGTACTTC
TRBD2	.	TRBV6-6	TRBJ2-7	CASSSGGRSYEQYF	TGTGCCAGCAGTTCGGGGGGAAGATCCTACGAGCAGTACTTC
TRBD1	.	TRBV9	TRBJ1-5	CASSAGQGGNQPQHF	TGTGCCAGCAGCGCCGGACAGGGAGGCAATCAGCCCCAGCATTTT
TRBD1	.	TRBV5-4	TRBJ1-3	CASSLGTGGNTIYF	TGTGCCAGCAGCTTGGGGACAGGGGGAAACACCATATATTTT
TRBD2	.	TRBV7-2	TRBJ2-5	CASSPRLAGEQTQYF	TGTGCCAGCAGCCCCCGACTAGCGGGGGAACAGACCCAGTACTTC
.	once	TRBV6-5	TRBJ1-2	CASTTGGTYGYTF	TGTGCCAGCACGACGGGGGGGACCTATGGCTACACCTTC
.	.	TRBV10-3	TRBJ1-1	CAISEGMGAETEAFF	TGTGCCATCAGTGAAGGGATGGGAGCAGAGACTGAAGCTTTCTTT
.	.	TRBV7-7	TRBJ2-2	CASSPDSPTVNTGELFF	TGTGCTAGCAGCCCGGATTCACCGACCGTCAACACCGGGGAGCTGTTTTTT
.	.	TRBV9	TRBJ2-7	CASSVEGHEQYF	TGTGCCAGCAGCGTAGAGGGTCACGAGCAGTACTTC
.	.	TRBV29-1	TRBJ1-1	CSVAPFWDVNTEAFF	TGCAGCGTCGCCCCCTTCTGGGATGTGAACACTGAAGCTTTCTTT
.	.	TRBV27	TRBJ2-1	CASSLTLGNEQFF	TGTGCCAGCAGTTTAACGCTGGGTAATGAGCAGTTCTTC
.	.	TRBV6-1	TRBJ2-5	CASGETQYF	TGTGCCAGCGGAGAGACCCAGTACTTC
.	.	TRBV5-6	TRBJ2-5	CASSLGVRYQETQYF	TGTGCCAGCAGCTTGGGGGTGCGGTACCAAGAGACCCAGTACTTC
.	.	TRBV19	TRBJ2-2	CASSIRGSRGLAGELFF	TGTGCCAGTAGTATACGGGGCTCCCGGGGGCTGGCCGGGGAGCTGTTTTTT
.	.	TRBV2	TRBJ2-2	CASSADSQGAGELFF	TGTGCCAGCAGTGCGGACAGCCAAGGGGCCGGGGAGCTGTTTTTT
.	.	TRBV27	TRBJ2-2	CASREDLYSNTGELFF	TGTGCCAGCAGAGAGGATCTCTATTCGAACACCGGGGAGCTGTTTTTT
.	.	TRBV6-6	TRBJ1-5	CASTARGANVNQPQHF	TGTGCCAGCACCGCCCGGGGGGCAAACGTCAATCAGCCCCAGCATTTT
TRBD1	.	TRBV18	TRBJ1-6	CASSLGQVNNSPLHF	TGTGCCAGCTCCCTCGGACAGGTTAATAATTCACCCCTCCACTTT
TRBD2	.	TRBV6-5	TRBJ2-3	CASRPPGGRDTQYF	TGTGCCAGCAGACCCCCGGGGGGGAGAGATACGCAGTATTTT
TRBD1	.	TRBV4-3	TRBJ2-1	CASSQVRGQSINNEQFF	TGCGCCAGCAGCCAAGTCCGGGGACAGAGTATTAACAATGAGCAGTTCTTC
.	.	TRBV4-3	TRBJ2-7	CASSQEGGTTYEQYF	TGCGCCAGCAGCCAAGAGGGGGGCACTACCTACGAGCAGTACTTC
.	.	TRBV7-2	TRBJ2-1	CASSLGWDEQFF	TGTGCCAGCAGCTTAGGATGGGATGAGCAGTTCTTC
TRBD1	.	TRBV5-1	TRBJ2-7	CASRDGWTGVHEQYF	TGCGCCAGCCGGGACGGGTGGACAGGGGTCCACGAGCAGTACTTC
TRBD2	.	TRBV5-1	TRBJ2-3	CASEAGESPPDTQYF	TGCGCCAGTGAGGCGGGGGAGTCCCCTCCAGATACGCAGTATTTT
.	few	TRBV7-3	TRBJ2-1	CASSSTPPKSEQFF	TGTGCCAGCAGCTCGACACCCCCCAAAAGTGAGCAGTTCTTC
.	.	TRBV7-9	TRBJ2-3	CATPRESATDTQYF	TGTGCCACCCCCCGGGAGTCGGCCACAGATACGCAGTATTTT
.	few	TRBV27	TRBJ2-4	CASSSGSVAKNIQYF	TGTGCCAGCAGTTCGGGTTCGGTAGCCAAAAACATTCAGTACTTC
.	.	TRBV6-5	TRBJ2-7	CASSNRDAAAYEQYF	TGTGCCAGCAGTAACCGGGACGCCGCAGCCTACGAGCAGTACTTC
.	.	TRBV9	TRBJ2-2	CASSVVDPGELFF	TGTGCCAGCAGCGTAGTTGACCCCGGGGAGCTGTTTTTT
.	.	TRBV5-1	TRBJ2-2	CASSIADRRPANTGELFF	TGCGCCAGCAGCATCGCCGACAGACGCCCCGCGAACACCGGGGAGCTGTTTTTT
TRBD1	.	TRBV5-1	TRBJ1-1	CASTKQGSPEAFF	TGCGCCAGCACCAAACAGGGGAGCCCTGAAGCTTTCTTT
.	.	TRBV28	TRBJ1-1	CASSPHRAGNTEAFF	TGTGCCAGCAGTCCCCACAGGGCAGGGAACACTGAAGCTTTCTTT
.	few	TRBV28	TRBJ1-4	CASSPYGGPSEKLFF	TGTGCCAGCAGTCCATATGGGGGGCCGAGTGAAAAACTGTTTTTT
.	once	TRBV5-6	TRBJ2-7	CASTHRWGANAQYF	TGTGCCAGCACCCATCGGTGGGGCGCTAACGCGCAGTACTTC
.	.	TRBV5-1	TRBJ2-7	CASSGEVEQYF	TGCGCCAGCAGCGGTGAGGTCGAGCAGTACTTC
.	once	TRBV7-3	TRBJ1-1	CASSRERVGTEAFF	TGTGCCAGCAGCCGGGAGAGGGTTGGAACTGAAGCTTTCTTT
.	.	TRBV7-3	TRBJ1-2	CASSLGPVNYGYTF	TGTGCCAGCAGCTTAGGGCCAGTCAACTATGGCTACACCTTC
.	.	TRBV7-2	TRBJ1-2	CASSLVGGMDGYTF	TGTGCCAGCAGCTTAGTAGGGGGAATGGATGGCTACACCTTC
.	.	TRBV5-8	TRBJ1-2	CASTYRTHGYTF	TGTGCCAGCACCTACAGGACCCATGGCTACACCTTC
.	.	TRBV5-1	TRBJ1-1	CASSLGFDTEAFF	TGCGCCAGCAGCTTAGGTTTTGACACTGAAGCCTTCTTT